The text below deals with one TCR beta chain. Method: immunoSEQ multiplex PCR; TCRdb's copy keeps in-frame clones and lacks some. The sample contains about 70,000 clones, 94% of which appear only once. These data belong to a study of technical replicates of blood from four donors. The V gene's germline CDR1 is SNHLY and CDR2 FYNNEI. CDR3 length: 14 residues. The junction had 10 bases not matched to a gene; V was cut back by 11 bases and J by 7 bases. This sequence was found in a human donor in good health. Sequencing input: T cells isolated from PBMCs. The chain employs TRBV2 and TRBJ2-1; 11 positions match TRBD2. CDR3 DNA: TGTGCCGGACTACTAGCGGGGGTTTCTAATGAGCAGTTCTTC. Its protein is CAGLLAGVSNEQFF.